This T cell receptor beta chain was sequenced during a study of Ad26.COV2.S vaccination and SARS-CoV-2 variants. The V and J ends lost 0 bases and 1 base respectively, with 18 bases between them. The CDR3 runs 19 residues. In germline, CDR1 is LGHDT, CDR2 YNNKEL (reference sequence). This sample's treatment: some 20 received Ad26.COV2.S at low or high dose, single or two shots; about 5 received placebo; per-sample allocation not given. Sampling happened 63 days after the first vaccine or placebo injection. This table comes from immunoSEQ multiplex PCR, and its TCRdb copy is limited to in-frame clones, with some not included. Of about 350,000 clones in the sample, around nine tenths were seen once.

The chain has TRBV3-1 (or the pseudogene TRBV3-2) and TRBJ2-2; TRBD2 might be the D (6 bases). The sequencing used peripheral blood, collected in a trial of Ad26.COV2.S vaccine versus placebo. The receptor was isolated from a person between 18 and 60 years old who received the Ad26.COV2.S COVID-19 vaccine or a placebo. CDR3 in amino acids: CASSQEIKGLAWNTGELFF. Written as DNA, the CDR3 is TGTGCCAGCAGCCAAGAAATTAAGGGGCTAGCGTGGAACACCGGGGAGCTGTTTTTT.